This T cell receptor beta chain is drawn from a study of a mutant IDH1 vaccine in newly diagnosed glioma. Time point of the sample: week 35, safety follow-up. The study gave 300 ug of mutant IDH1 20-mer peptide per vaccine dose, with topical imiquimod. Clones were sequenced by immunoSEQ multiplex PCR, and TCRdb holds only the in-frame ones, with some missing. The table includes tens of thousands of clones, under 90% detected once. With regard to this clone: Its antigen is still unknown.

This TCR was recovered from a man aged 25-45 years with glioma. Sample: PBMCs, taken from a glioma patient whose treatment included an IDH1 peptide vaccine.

The CDR3 region is CASSHGTTSPDTQYF. The CDR3 coding sequence is TGTGCCAGCAGCCACGGGACAACTTCACCAGATACGCAGTATTTT. The gene calls are TRBV11-2 and TRBJ2-3; TRBD1 is a possible D gene (6 bases). The CDR3 length is 15 residues. Looked up from germline, CDR1 is SGHAT and CDR2 is FQNNGV. The V end was cut by 5 bases, the J end by 4 bases, with 16 bases between.